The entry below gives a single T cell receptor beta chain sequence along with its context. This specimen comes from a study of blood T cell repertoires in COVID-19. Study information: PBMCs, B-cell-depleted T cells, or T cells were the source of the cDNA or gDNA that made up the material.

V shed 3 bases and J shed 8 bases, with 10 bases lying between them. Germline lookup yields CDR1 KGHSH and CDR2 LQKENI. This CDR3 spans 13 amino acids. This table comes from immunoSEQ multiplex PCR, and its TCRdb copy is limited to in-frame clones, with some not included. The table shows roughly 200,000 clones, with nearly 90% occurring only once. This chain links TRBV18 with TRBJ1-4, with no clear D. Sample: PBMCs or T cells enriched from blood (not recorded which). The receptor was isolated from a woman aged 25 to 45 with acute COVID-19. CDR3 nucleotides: TGTGCCAGCTCACCCGACTACAAAGAAAAACTGTTTTTT. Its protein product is CASSPDYKEKLFF. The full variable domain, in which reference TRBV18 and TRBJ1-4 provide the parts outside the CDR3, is NAGVMQNPRHLVRRRGQEARLRCSPMKGHSHVYWYRQLPEEGLKFMVYLQKENIIDESGMPKERFSAEFPKEGPSILRIQQVVRGDSAAYFCASSPDYKEKLFFGSGTQLSVL.